The 19 T cell receptor beta chains below come from one sample, sequenced in a study of blood T cell repertoires in COVID-19 (dated by TCRdb to 2019 to 2021). Library generation was performed with the immunoSEQ multiplex PCR assay. Here the immuneACCESS table is served through TCRdb, limited to in-frame sequences with V and J called. Missing clones are a known gap in these copies; in checked studies unresolved V genes cover under half, and the rest lacks a known reason. The sample table holds a few hundred thousand clones, of which around four fifths were seen once. The biggest ten clones account for 5.1% of the sample. The specimen sequenced was peripheral blood. Source of these receptors: a woman aged 55-69 years who had recovered from COVID-19.

This clone was seen a few times. This chain joins TRBV4-1 and TRBJ1-2, with D hard to call. V lost 0 bases to trimming and J lost 1 base, with 6 bases between them. The CDR3 has 14 residues. CDR1 is MGHRA and CDR2 is YSYEKL in the germline V gene. The chain's CDR3 is CASSQDGLNYGYTF. For the CDR3, the DNA is TGCGCCAGCAGCCAAGACGGACTTAACTATGGCTACACCTTC.

The V gene is TRBV27, the J gene TRBJ2-7, with 8 positions matching TRBD1. Germline V gene data show CDR1 as MNHEY and CDR2 as SMNVEV (reference sequence). Unmatched junction bases numbered 5, after V lost 2 bases and J lost 2 bases. CDR3 length equals 15 residues. The CDR3: CASSLTARGPYEQYF. The CDR3 DNA is TGTGCCAGCAGTTTAACCGCCAGGGGGCCCTACGAGCAGTACTTC.

The sample holds one count of this clone. The genes are TRBV5-4 and TRBJ2-1; 9 positions match TRBD2. Germline CDR1 is SGHNT and CDR2 is YYREEE (reference sequence). The CDR3 consists of 15 residues. V lost 6 bases, J lost 3 bases, and 7 bases stayed unmatched. Written as DNA, the CDR3 is TGTGCCAGCACTTTCCCTAGCGGGGACTACAATGAGCAGTTCTTC. Translating gives CASTFPSGDYNEQFF.

The chain links TRBV10-3 to TRBJ1-1; perhaps TRBD1 as D (6 bases). Germline V gene sequence: CDR1 ENHRY, CDR2 SYGVKD. There are 14 residues in the CDR3. V lost 6 bases to trimming and J lost 1 base, with 12 bases between them. CDR3 region: CAIREGTRNTEAFF. CDR3 in DNA: TGTGCCATCAGAGAGGGGACACGGAACACTGAAGCTTTCTTT.

The gene calls are TRBV25-1 and TRBJ2-2; D may be TRBD1 (5 bases). Between the trimmed V and J ends, which lost 6 bases and 6 bases, there was a span of 8 bases. CDR1 is MGHDK and CDR2 is SYGVNS in the germline V gene. The CDR3 covers 12 residues. The CDR3 is CASSWGAGELFF. In DNA, the CDR3 is TGTGCCAGCAGCTGGGGCGCCGGGGAGCTGTTTTTT.

This sequence joins TRBV4-1 and TRBJ1-5, with unresolved D. V was cut by 4 bases and J by 5 bases, with 15 bases left in between. The CDR3 extends over 15 amino acids. In germline, CDR1 is MGHRA, CDR2 YSYEKL. The CDR3 protein is CASSPRRAGDQPQHF. The CDR3, as DNA: TGCGCCAGCAGCCCTCGACGGGCGGGCGATCAGCCCCAGCATTTT.

The chain has TRBV7-3 and TRBJ2-3; 8 bases match TRBD2. The CDR3 is made up of 16 amino acids. Germline V gene data show CDR1 as SGHTA and CDR2 as FQGTGA. V gave up 5 bases and J gave up 6 bases; unmatched junction bases: 13. The CDR3 bases are TGTGCCAGCAGCCCGGGGCGGGGGGACGTCACGGATACGCAGTATTTT. Its protein is CASSPGRGDVTDTQYF.

The J gene is TRBJ1-3, the V gene TRBV10-3; D is undetermined. Germline V gene data show CDR1 as ENHRY and CDR2 as SYGVKD. The length of the CDR3 is 20 residues. The germline V and J ends were trimmed by 6 bases and 2 bases, with 29 bases remaining between them. CDR3 protein: CAISAHTELSRLGTGNTIYF. As DNA, the CDR3 is TGTGCCATCAGCGCCCATACCGAGCTCTCCCGCCTTGGTACTGGAAACACCATATATTTT.

The chain recombines TRBV19 with TRBJ1-5; D is perhaps TRBD1 (5 bases). Per germline, CDR1 LNHDA and CDR2 SQIVND (reference sequence). V gave up 2 bases and J gave up 7 bases, with 12 bases separating them. This CDR3 spans 14 amino acids. The CDR3 DNA is TGTGCCAGTAGTATAACCAGGGTGAAACAGCCCCAGCATTTT. The encoded protein is CASSITRVKQPQHF.

This clone was observed a single time. This chain joins TRBV7-8 and TRBJ2-1; 8 nucleotides match TRBD1. J was trimmed by 7 bases and V by 4 bases; bases with no gene match: 9. This CDR3 comprises 15 residues. Germline V gene data show CDR1 as SGHVS and CDR2 as FQNEAQ. CDR3 residues: CASSYAGTGRNEQFF. In DNA, the CDR3 is TGTGCCAGCAGCTACGCCGGGACAGGTCGGAATGAGCAGTTCTTC.

The V gene is TRBV7-2, the J gene TRBJ1-3; perhaps TRBD1 as D (6 bases). CDR1 SGHTA and CDR2 FQGNSA come from the germline V gene. V lost 2 bases and J 1 base, leaving 12 bases between the germline ends. The CDR3 runs to 16 residues. The CDR3 DNA reads TGTGCCAGCAGCTTAATCCAGGGGTCTTCTGGAAACACCATATATTTT. Encoded protein: CASSLIQGSSGNTIYF. Combining the CDR3 with reference TRBV7-2 and TRBJ1-3 gives the whole variable domain GAGVSQSPSNKVTEKGKDVELRCDPISGHTALYWYRQSLGQGLEFLIYFQGNSAPDKSGLPSDRFSAERTGGSVSTLTIQRTQQEDSAVYLCASSLIQGSSGNTIYFGEGSWLTVV.

This chain uses TRBV5-1 with TRBJ1-1, with D possibly matching TRBD1 (6 bases). Trimming shortened V by 0 bases and J by 6 bases, and 9 bases separated the two germline ends. This CDR3 comprises 13 residues. Germline V CDR1 and CDR2: SGHRS, YFSETQ. The CDR3 here is CASSLGTAPEAFF. The CDR3 DNA sequence: TGCGCCAGCAGCTTGGGGACAGCCCCTGAAGCTTTCTTT.

The chain uses TRBV6-2 or TRBV6-3 and TRBJ1-5; TRBD1 agrees at 11 bases. V lost 5 bases and J lost 11; bases outside the gene matches: 8. This CDR3 is built from 14 residues. Germline CDR1 reads MNHEY; CDR2 reads SVGEGT. CDR3 residues: CASSPRDRGVTQHF. The CDR3, as DNA: TGTGCCAGCAGTCCCCGGGACAGGGGGGTTACCCAGCATTTT.

The chain joins TRBV7-8 to TRBJ1-1; TRBD1 matches 9 bases. Unmatched junction bases numbered 6, after V lost 5 bases and J lost 5 bases. The CDR3 runs to 14 residues. CDR1 is SGHVS, CDR2 FQNEAQ, per germline. As DNA, the CDR3 is TGTGCCAGCAGCCCCGGGACAGGGAAAACTGAAGCTTTCTTT. Translation gives CASSPGTGKTEAFF.

The J gene is TRBJ2-5, the V gene TRBV7-8; TRBD2 matches at 8 bases. Germline loops: CDR1 SGHVS, CDR2 FQNEAQ. CDR3 size: 19 residues. V shed 5 bases and J 2 bases; nucleotides not matched to a gene: 19. CDR3 nucleotide sequence: TGTGCCAGCAGCCCGGGGCGGCCTAGCGGGTCCCGCCAACAAGAGACCCAGTACTTC. This encodes CASSPGRPSGSRQQETQYF.

The genes are TRBV10-3 and TRBJ2-1; tentatively, D is TRBD2 (5 bases). Deletions cut 5 bases from V and 5 bases from J, with 13 bases between. The V gene's germline CDR1 is ENHRY and CDR2 SYGVKD. There are 14 residues in the CDR3. CDR3: CAISSLRGNNEQFF. The CDR3 region has the DNA TGTGCCATCAGTAGTCTCCGGGGAAACAATGAGCAGTTCTTC.

This chain connects TRBV27 to TRBJ2-5, with 12 bases identical to TRBD2. Per germline, CDR1 MNHEY and CDR2 SMNVEV (reference sequence). The CDR3 runs to 14 residues. Germline trimming cut 6 bases from V and 2 bases from J; bases unmatched to any gene: 1. CDR3 DNA sequence: TGTGCCAGCAGACTAGCGGGGGGACAAGAGACCCAGTACTTC. Protein: CASRLAGGQETQYF.

In nucleotides, the CDR3 is TGTGCCAGCAGCTTAGCAGGGGGGACTAGCAGGTTCACAGATACGCAGTATTTT. It specifies CASSLAGGTSRFTDTQYF. V and J are TRBV7-3 and TRBJ2-3, with 9 bases lining up with TRBD2. In germline, CDR1 is SGHTA, CDR2 FQGTGA. The CDR3 sequence is 18 residues long. The junction had 11 bases not matched to a gene; V was cut back by 2 bases and J by 2 bases. Supplemented by reference TRBV7-3 and TRBJ2-3, the full variable domain reads GAGVSQTPSNKVTEKGKYVELRCDPISGHTALYWYRQSLGQGPEFLIYFQGTGAADDSGLPNDRFFAVRPEGSVSTLKIQRTERGDSAVYLCASSLAGGTSRFTDTQYFGPGTRLTVL.

CDR3 DNA sequence: TGTGCCAGCAGCCCGGGACTAGCGGGGGGAGAGCAGTACTTC. Protein product: CASSPGLAGGEQYF. The chain is built from TRBV7-8 and TRBJ2-7; 15 bases fit TRBD2. This CDR3 is 14 amino acids long. Germline V gives CDR1 SGHVS, CDR2 FQNEAQ. The V and J ends lost 5 bases and 7 bases, in that order; junction bases with no gene match: 3.